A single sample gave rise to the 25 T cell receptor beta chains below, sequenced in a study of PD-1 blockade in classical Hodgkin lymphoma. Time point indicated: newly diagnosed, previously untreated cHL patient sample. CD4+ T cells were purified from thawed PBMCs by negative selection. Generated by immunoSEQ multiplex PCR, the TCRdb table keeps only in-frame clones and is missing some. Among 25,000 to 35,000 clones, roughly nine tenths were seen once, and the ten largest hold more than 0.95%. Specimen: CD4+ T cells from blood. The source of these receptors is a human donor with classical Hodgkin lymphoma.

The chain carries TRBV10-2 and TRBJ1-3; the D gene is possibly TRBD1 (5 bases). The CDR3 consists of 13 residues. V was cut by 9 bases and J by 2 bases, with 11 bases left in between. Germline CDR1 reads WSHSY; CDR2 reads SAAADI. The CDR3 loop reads CASVGGPGNTIYF. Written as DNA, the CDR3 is TGCGCCAGTGTGGGGGGTCCTGGAAACACCATATATTTT.

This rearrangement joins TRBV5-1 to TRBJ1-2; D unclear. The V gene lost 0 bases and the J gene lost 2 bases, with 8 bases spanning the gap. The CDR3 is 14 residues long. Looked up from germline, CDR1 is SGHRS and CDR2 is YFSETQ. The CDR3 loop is CASSLDGRNYGYTF. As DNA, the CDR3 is TGCGCCAGCAGCTTGGACGGCAGAAACTATGGCTACACCTTC.

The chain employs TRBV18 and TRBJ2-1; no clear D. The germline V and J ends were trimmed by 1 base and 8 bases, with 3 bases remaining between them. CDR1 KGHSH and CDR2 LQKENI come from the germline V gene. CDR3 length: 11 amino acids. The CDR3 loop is CASSPHDEQFF. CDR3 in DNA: TGTGCCAGCTCACCACACGATGAGCAGTTCTTC.

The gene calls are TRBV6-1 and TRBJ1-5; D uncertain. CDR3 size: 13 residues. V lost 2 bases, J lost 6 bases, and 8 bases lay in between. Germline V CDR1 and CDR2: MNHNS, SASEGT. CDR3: CASSETVSQPQHF. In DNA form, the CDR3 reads TGTGCCAGCAGTGAAACAGTGAGTCAGCCCCAGCATTTT.

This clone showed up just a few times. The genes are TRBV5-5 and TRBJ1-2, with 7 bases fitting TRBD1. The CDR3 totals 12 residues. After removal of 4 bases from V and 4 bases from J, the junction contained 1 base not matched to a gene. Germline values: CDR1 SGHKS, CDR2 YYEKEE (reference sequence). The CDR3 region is CASSRDSYGYTF. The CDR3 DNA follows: TGTGCCAGCAGCAGGGACAGCTATGGCTACACCTTC.

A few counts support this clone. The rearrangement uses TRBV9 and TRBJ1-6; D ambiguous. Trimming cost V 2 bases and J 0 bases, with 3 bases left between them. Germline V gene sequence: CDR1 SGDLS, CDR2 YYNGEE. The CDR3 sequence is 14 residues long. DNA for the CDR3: TGTGCCAGCAGCGTCAGCTCCTATAATTCACCCCTCCACTTT. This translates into CASSVSSYNSPLHF.

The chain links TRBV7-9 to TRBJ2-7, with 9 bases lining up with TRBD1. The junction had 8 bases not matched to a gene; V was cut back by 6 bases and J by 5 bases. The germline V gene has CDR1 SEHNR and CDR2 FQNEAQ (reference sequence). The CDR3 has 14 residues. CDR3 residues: CASRDWDRDHEQYV. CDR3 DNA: TGTGCCAGCAGAGACTGGGACAGGGACCACGAGCAGTACGTC.

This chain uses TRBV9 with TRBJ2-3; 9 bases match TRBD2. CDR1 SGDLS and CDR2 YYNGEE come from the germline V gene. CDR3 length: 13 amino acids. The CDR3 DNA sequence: TGTGCTACGGCGGGAGGGCCTGGAGATACGCAGTATTTT. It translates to CATAGGPGDTQYF.

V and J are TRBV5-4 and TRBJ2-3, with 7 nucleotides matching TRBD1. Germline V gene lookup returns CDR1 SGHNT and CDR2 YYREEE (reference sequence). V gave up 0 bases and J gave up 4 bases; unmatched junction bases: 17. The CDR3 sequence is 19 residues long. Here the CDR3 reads CASSLGGGVGARVADTQYF. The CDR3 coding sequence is TGTGCCAGCAGCTTGGGAGGGGGCGTGGGCGCCAGGGTAGCAGATACGCAGTATTTT.

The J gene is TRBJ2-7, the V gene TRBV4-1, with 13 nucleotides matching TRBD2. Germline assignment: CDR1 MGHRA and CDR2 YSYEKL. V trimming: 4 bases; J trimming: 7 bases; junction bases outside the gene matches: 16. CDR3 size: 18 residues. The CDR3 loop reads CASSRGLAGVVALGEQYF. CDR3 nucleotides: TGCGCCAGCAGCCGAGGACTAGCGGGAGTGGTAGCGCTCGGGGAGCAGTACTTC.

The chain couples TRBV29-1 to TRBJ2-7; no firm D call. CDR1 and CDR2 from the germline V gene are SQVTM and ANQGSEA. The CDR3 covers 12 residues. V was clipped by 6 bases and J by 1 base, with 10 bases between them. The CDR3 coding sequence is TGCAGCGTCCGACTGGGATCCTACGAGCAGTACTTC. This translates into CSVRLGSYEQYF.

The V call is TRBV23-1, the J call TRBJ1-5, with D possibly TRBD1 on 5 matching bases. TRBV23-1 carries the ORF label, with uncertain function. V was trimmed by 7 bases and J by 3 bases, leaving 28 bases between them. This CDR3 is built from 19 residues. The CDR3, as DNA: TGCGCCAGCACCCCGACCCGGACGGACGAGGGACGGGACAATCAGCCCCAGCATTTT. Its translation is CASTPTRTDEGRDNQPQHF.

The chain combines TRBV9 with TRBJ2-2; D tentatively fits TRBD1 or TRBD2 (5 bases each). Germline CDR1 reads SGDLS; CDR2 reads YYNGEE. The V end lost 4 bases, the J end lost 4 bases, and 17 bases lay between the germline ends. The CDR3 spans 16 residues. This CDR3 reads CASSLGASGGTGELFF. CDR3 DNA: TGTGCCAGCAGCCTAGGGGCCAGCGGAGGCACCGGGGAGCTGTTTTTT.

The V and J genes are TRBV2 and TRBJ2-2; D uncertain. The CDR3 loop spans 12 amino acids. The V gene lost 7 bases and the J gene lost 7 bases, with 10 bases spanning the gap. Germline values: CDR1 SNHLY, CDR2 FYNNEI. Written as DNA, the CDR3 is TGTGCCAGCACCCTGAGCAGCGGGGAGCTGTTTTTT. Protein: CASTLSSGELFF.

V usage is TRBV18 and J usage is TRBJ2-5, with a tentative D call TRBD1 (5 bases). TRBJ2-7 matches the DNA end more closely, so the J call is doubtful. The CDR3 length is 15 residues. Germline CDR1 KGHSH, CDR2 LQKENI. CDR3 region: CASSPGQGGSYEQYF. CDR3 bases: TGTGCCAGCTCACCAGGTCAGGGTGGGTCCTACGAGCAGTACTTC.

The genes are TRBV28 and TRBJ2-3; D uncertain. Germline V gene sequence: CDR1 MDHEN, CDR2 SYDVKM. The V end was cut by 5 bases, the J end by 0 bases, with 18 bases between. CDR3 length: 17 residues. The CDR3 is CASSAQLGLRSTDTQYF. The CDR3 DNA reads TGTGCCAGCAGTGCCCAGTTAGGGCTGAGAAGCACAGATACGCAGTATTTT.

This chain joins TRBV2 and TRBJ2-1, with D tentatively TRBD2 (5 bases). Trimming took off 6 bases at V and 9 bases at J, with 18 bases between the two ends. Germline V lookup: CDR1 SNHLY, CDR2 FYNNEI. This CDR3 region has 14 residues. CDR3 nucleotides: TGTGCCAGCAGCGCCAACGAGAACGGGGTTGAGCAGTTCTTC. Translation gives CASSANENGVEQFF.

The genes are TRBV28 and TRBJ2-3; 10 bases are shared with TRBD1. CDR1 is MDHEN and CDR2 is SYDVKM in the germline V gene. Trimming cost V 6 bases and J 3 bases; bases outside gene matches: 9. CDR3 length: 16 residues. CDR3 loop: CASSRDPGQGTDTQYF. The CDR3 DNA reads TGTGCCAGCAGCAGAGATCCGGGACAGGGGACAGATACGCAGTATTTT.

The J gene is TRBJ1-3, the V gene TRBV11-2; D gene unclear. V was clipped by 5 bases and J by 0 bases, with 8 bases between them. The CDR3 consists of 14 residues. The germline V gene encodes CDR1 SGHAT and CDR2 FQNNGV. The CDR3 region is CASSPQSSGNTIYF. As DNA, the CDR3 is TGTGCCAGCAGCCCCCAGAGCTCTGGAAACACCATATATTTT.

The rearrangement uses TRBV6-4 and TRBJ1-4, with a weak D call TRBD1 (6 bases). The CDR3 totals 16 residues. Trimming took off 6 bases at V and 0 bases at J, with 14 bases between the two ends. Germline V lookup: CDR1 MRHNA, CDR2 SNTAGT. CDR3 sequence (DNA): TGTGCCAGCAGACGTACAGGGCTCACAACTAATGAAAAACTGTTTTTT. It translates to CASRRTGLTTNEKLFF.

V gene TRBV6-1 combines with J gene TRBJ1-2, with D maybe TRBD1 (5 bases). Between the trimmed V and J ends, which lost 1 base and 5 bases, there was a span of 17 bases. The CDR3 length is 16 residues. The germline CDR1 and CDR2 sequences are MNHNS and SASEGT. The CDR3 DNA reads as TGTGCCAGCAGTGAAGGGCACAGGAAAGTTCTTTATGGCTACACCTTC. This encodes CASSEGHRKVLYGYTF.

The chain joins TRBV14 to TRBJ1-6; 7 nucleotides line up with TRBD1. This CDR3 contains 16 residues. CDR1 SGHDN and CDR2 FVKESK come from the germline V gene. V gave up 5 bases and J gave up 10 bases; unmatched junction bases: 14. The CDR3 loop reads CASSSRQGSVWSPLHF. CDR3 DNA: TGTGCCAGCAGCTCTCGACAGGGTTCGGTATGGTCACCCCTCCACTTT.

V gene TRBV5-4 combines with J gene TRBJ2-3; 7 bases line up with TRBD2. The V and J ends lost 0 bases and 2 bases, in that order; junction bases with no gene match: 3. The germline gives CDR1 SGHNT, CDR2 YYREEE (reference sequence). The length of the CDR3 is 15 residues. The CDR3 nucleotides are TGTGCCAGCAGCTTGGCGGCGGGAGCCACAGATACGCAGTATTTT. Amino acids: CASSLAAGATDTQYF.

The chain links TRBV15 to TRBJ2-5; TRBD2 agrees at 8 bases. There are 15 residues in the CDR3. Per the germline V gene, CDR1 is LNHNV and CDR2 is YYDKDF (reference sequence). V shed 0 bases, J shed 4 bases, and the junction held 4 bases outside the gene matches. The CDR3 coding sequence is TGTGCCACCAGCAGAGAACCGGGACTAGGAGAGACCCAGTACTTC. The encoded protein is CATSREPGLGETQYF.

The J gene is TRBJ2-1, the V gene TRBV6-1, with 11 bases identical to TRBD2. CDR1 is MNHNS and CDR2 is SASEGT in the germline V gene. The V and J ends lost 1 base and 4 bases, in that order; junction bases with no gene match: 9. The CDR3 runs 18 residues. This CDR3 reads CASSEVVTSGSLYNEQFF. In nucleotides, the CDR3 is TGTGCCAGCAGTGAAGTGGTTACTAGCGGGAGTCTGTACAATGAGCAGTTCTTC.